This T cell receptor (beta chain) was observed in a study of T cells in Graves' hyperthyroidism and ophthalmopathy. This clonotype has ten or more counts. RNA transcripts provided the source from which TCR beta CDR3 regions were amplified. The primer set for the first-round RT-PCR of the TCR CDR3 was HTBI. From the multiplex PCR reads, TCRdb called clonotypes with MiXCR, one entry per CDR3 protein. The data hold 600,000 to 800,000 distinct CDR3 sequences, with approximately 36% observed a single time. Trimming took 5 bases from V and 8 from J, leaving 12 bases between them. The CDR3 runs to 12 residues. Germline V gives CDR1 SEHNR, CDR2 FQNEAQ (reference sequence).

The sequenced material came from blood. The chain combines TRBV7-9 with TRBJ1-2, with unresolved D. This TCR was sampled from a middle-aged woman with Graves' hyperthyroidism. The CDR3 region has the DNA TGTGCCAGCAGCACCCAGTCCCACGGCTACACCTTC. Residues: CASSTQSHGYTF.